This T cell receptor (beta chain) was sequenced in a study of blood T cell repertoires in COVID-19. Study-level background: The United States, Italy and Spain were the sources of the acute and convalescent COVID-19 samples. Nucleic acid was either cDNA or gDNA, and it came from T cells, B-cell-depleted T cells, or PBMCs.

Authors' analysis steps: Reference gene primer amplification in the assay estimated nucleated cell counts. Only in-frame clones appear in the TCRdb table, and some are missing; sequencing was by immunoSEQ multiplex PCR. The V and J calls and clone size come from that table; D and trimming were worked out from the DNA. The table records roughly 200,000 clones, 85% to 90% of them present only once. This clone was seen just once. The V gene lost 0 bases and the J gene lost 2 bases, with 8 bases spanning the gap. CDR3 length: 15 amino acids. Germline CDR1 and CDR2: LNHNV and YYDKDF (reference sequence). Sequences were obtained from peripheral blood. J is TRBJ2-1 and V is TRBV15; TRBD1 is a possible D gene (6 bases). The sequence came from a man older than 75 with acute or convalescent COVID-19. The CDR3 DNA reads TGTGCCACCAGCAGAGAGGCAGGGGCCTACAATGAGCAGTTCTTC. It translates to CATSREAGAYNEQFF.